Listed below are T cell receptor beta chains from one sample, sequenced in a study of blood T cells in healthy people across ages. MiXCR was run by TCRdb on the 5' RACE reads, yielding one entry per CDR3 protein. This repertoire shows 1.5 million or so distinct CDR3 sequences, about 40% found once; its top ten account for roughly 7.7%. The specimen sequenced was blood. These receptors came from a woman under 30 in good health. CDR3s include the opening cysteine and the closing phenylalanine or tryptophan. The D gene is left open where the match is weak. Clone size is given for some rows only: seen once, a few or many times, or a class if the clone is expanded.

size: few
D: -
V: TRBV20-1
J: TRBJ2-1
DNA: TGCAGTGCCCACCGCGGAGAGCAGTTCTTC
CDR3: CSAHRGEQFF

size: few
D: TRBD2
V: TRBV2
J: TRBJ2-3
DNA: TGTGCCAGCAGTGCGCGGGAGATCTGGACAGATACGCAGTATTTT
CDR3: CASSAREIWTDTQYF

size: few
D: -
V: TRBV6-5
J: TRBJ1-2
DNA: TGTGCCAGCAGCGATCCCGGTGCAGACTATGGCTACACCTTC
CDR3: CASSDPGADYGYTF

size: few
D: -
V: TRBV6-2/TRBV6-3
J: TRBJ2-7
DNA: TGTGCCAGCAGAAAGAACTCCTACGAGCAGTACTTC
CDR3: CASRKNSYEQYF

size: -
D: -
V: TRBV20-1
J: TRBJ1-2
DNA: TGCAGTGCTGACCCCGCAGGGGAGGAGGGCTACACCTTC
CDR3: CSADPAGEEGYTF

size: few
D: -
V: TRBV29-1
J: TRBJ1-2
DNA: TGCAGCGTTGTAGAACCCAGGGACTATGGCTACACCTTC
CDR3: CSVVEPRDYGYTF

size: few
D: -
V: TRBV15
J: TRBJ2-7
DNA: TGTGCCACCAGCAGCCGGGCCCAGGAACAGTACTTC
CDR3: CATSSRAQEQYF

size: few
D: -
V: TRBV4-1
J: TRBJ2-7
DNA: TGCGCCAGCAGCCACTCGGAGGGCCCGGGTGAGCAGTACTTC
CDR3: CASSHSEGPGEQYF

size: few
D: -
V: TRBV5-1
J: TRBJ1-2
DNA: TGCGCCAGCAGCTTGGAGGGACGAAACTATGGCTACACCTTC
CDR3: CASSLEGRNYGYTF

size: few
D: TRBD2
V: TRBV29-1
J: TRBJ2-3
DNA: TGCAGCGTTGAGGGGACCGGGACTAGAACAGATACGCAGTATTTT
CDR3: CSVEGTGTRTDTQYF

size: -
D: -
V: TRBV5-1
J: TRBJ2-1
DNA: TGCGCCAGCAGCCTAAAAGGGTCAGGGGATAATGAGCAGTTCTTC
CDR3: CASSLKGSGDNEQFF

size: few
D: -
V: TRBV2
J: TRBJ1-2
DNA: TGTGCCAGCAGTGAAGCGCTTCTAGGTGGCTACACCTTC
CDR3: CASSEALLGGYTF

size: -
D: -
V: TRBV5-5
J: TRBJ1-2
DNA: TGTGCCAGCAGCTTTCAGGGATGGGCAGGGATCTATGGCTACACCTTC
CDR3: CASSFQGWAGIYGYTF

size: few
D: TRBD2
V: TRBV7-9
J: TRBJ2-7
DNA: TGTGCCAGCAGCTCATACCTTGCGGGGGGGCCTAGCTCCTACGAGCAGTACTTC
CDR3: CASSSYLAGGPSSYEQYF

size: -
D: -
V: TRBV6-4
J: TRBJ2-1
DNA: TGTGCCAGCAGCCTAGAACGGGAGTCAGGGGAGCAGTTCTTC
CDR3: CASSLERESGEQFF

size: few
D: -
V: TRBV7-9
J: TRBJ1-2
DNA: TGTGCCAGCAGCCCGATGTTGGGTAACTATGGCTACACCTTC
CDR3: CASSPMLGNYGYTF

size: many
D: -
V: TRBV4-1
J: TRBJ2-3
DNA: TGCGCCAGCAGCCCCGGAGGGGTTTGGCTCACTACAGATACGCAGTATTTT
CDR3: CASSPGGVWLTTDTQYF

size: few
D: -
V: TRBV20-1
J: TRBJ2-5
DNA: TGCAGTGCGCCCCCAGCAGAGACCCAGTACTTC
CDR3: CSAPPAETQYF

size: once
D: TRBD2
V: TRBV6-1
J: TRBJ2-7
DNA: TGTGCCAGCAGTGCACTACGGACTAGCGGGAACTCCTACGAGCAGTACTTC
CDR3: CASSALRTSGNSYEQYF

size: -
D: -
V: TRBV24-1
J: TRBJ2-1
DNA: TGTGCCACCAGTGAGGCCGGGACTTCCTACAATGAGCAGTTCTTC
CDR3: CATSEAGTSYNEQFF

size: few
D: -
V: TRBV5-5
J: TRBJ2-7
DNA: TGTGCCAGCAGTTATACTAGGGGGCCGGGGGACGAGCAGTACTTC
CDR3: CASSYTRGPGDEQYF

size: -
D: -
V: TRBV4-1
J: TRBJ2-1
DNA: TGCGCCAGCAGCCAAGATCCCCGGCCCTCCTACAATGAGCAGTTCTTC
CDR3: CASSQDPRPSYNEQFF

size: -
D: TRBD1
V: TRBV6-5
J: TRBJ1-1
DNA: TGTGCCAGCAGACCACAACCGGGACAGGCCCAGGAAGCTTTCTTT
CDR3: CASRPQPGQAQEAFF

size: few
D: -
V: TRBV7-9
J: TRBJ2-3
DNA: TGTGCCAGCAGCCCGACCCTAGAGGTAGATACGCAGTATTTT
CDR3: CASSPTLEVDTQYF

size: few
D: -
V: TRBV7-2
J: TRBJ2-7
DNA: TGTGCCAGCAGCCCCCGCCCCCCTGGGGTCCACGAGCAGTACTTC
CDR3: CASSPRPPGVHEQYF

size: -
D: -
V: TRBV20-1
J: TRBJ2-7
DNA: TGCAGTGCTAGGCATGGGGGGCAGGCTCCCTACAATGAGCAGTACTTC
CDR3: CSARHGGQAPYNEQYF

size: -
D: -
V: TRBV11-2
J: TRBJ1-2
DNA: TGTGCCAGCAGCTTTTCAGCAGGGCCTAACTATGGCTACACCTTC
CDR3: CASSFSAGPNYGYTF

size: -
D: -
V: TRBV20-1
J: TRBJ2-3
DNA: TGCAGTGCTAGAGACTTGGCGGGGAGCAGACCGGATACGCAGTATTTT
CDR3: CSARDLAGSRPDTQYF

size: once
D: TRBD2
V: TRBV5-4
J: TRBJ2-5
DNA: TGTGCCAGCAGCACTTCCCCGGGGGGCCAAGAGACCCAGTACTTC
CDR3: CASSTSPGGQETQYF

size: -
D: -
V: TRBV20-1
J: TRBJ1-6
DNA: TGCAGTGCTAGTCATGAACAGGGCCCAAATTCACCCCTCCACTTT
CDR3: CSASHEQGPNSPLHF